Presented here are 17 T cell receptor beta chains from one specimen sequenced in a study of T cell responses to AZD1222 COVID-19 vaccine. Using immunoSEQ multiplex PCR, the repertoire was profiled, and TCRdb retains in-frame clones only, with some absent. Of around 110,000 clones in the sample, about 90% were seen once. The sequences come from peripheral blood, collected 28 days after the second AZD1222 dose. These receptor sequences come from an adult who received the AZD1222 COVID-19 vaccine.

This chain joins TRBV6-6 and TRBJ1-2; 10 positions agree with TRBD1. The CDR3 totals 14 residues. The V and J ends lost 2 bases and 3 bases, in that order; junction bases with no gene match: 0. Germline-derived CDR1 and CDR2 are MNHNY and SVGAGI (reference sequence). CDR3 sequence (DNA): TGTGCCAGCAGTTACGGGACAGGGGACTATGGCTACACCTTC. Protein sequence: CASSYGTGDYGYTF.

The chain employs TRBV7-9 and TRBJ1-1; TRBD1 is a possible D gene (6 bases). Trimming cost V 6 bases and J 5 bases, with 19 bases left between them. Germline assignment: CDR1 SEHNR and CDR2 FQNEAQ (reference sequence). CDR3 size: 15 residues. The CDR3 DNA sequence: TGTGCCAGCAGTCTAGTTGGACAGCCGAGGACTGAAGCTTTCTTT. Protein: CASSLVGQPRTEAFF.

The chain uses TRBV10-3 and TRBJ2-7; 8 bases are a match to TRBD1. CDR3 size: 16 residues. V lost 2 bases to trimming and J lost 5 bases; unmatched junction nucleotides: 11. Germline CDR1 and CDR2: ENHRY and SYGVKD. The CDR3 sequence: CAISEGLSGQGDEQYF. The CDR3 DNA is TGTGCCATCAGTGAGGGACTTAGCGGACAGGGCGACGAGCAGTACTTC.

The chain carries TRBV9 and TRBJ1-3; 7 bases line up with TRBD1. There are 16 residues in the CDR3. J was trimmed by 0 bases and V by 7 bases; bases with no gene match: 10. Germline CDR1 and CDR2: SGDLS and YYNGEE. The CDR3 region is CASGVGGQSSGNTIYF. The CDR3 region has the DNA TGTGCCAGCGGAGTGGGGGGACAGAGCTCTGGAAACACCATATATTTT.

V is TRBV3-1 (or the pseudogene TRBV3-2) and J is TRBJ1-1; D is unclear. Trimming removed 4 bases from V and 7 bases from J, with 10 bases in between. This CDR3 is built from 12 residues. CDR1 and CDR2 from the germline V gene are LGHDT and YNNKEL (reference sequence). DNA for the CDR3: TGTGCCAGCAGCCTGCAAGGGATTGAAGCTTTCTTT. It specifies CASSLQGIEAFF.

The rearrangement links TRBV5-1 to TRBJ2-2, with TRBD2 matching 7 bases. CDR3 length equals 17 residues. CDR1 SGHRS and CDR2 YFSETQ come from the germline V gene. Trimming took 0 bases from V and 0 from J; bases not matched to a gene: 5. This CDR3 reads CASSLAPGLTNTGELFF. The CDR3 region has the DNA TGCGCCAGCAGCTTGGCCCCGGGACTAACGAACACCGGGGAGCTGTTTTTT.

V gene TRBV28 combines with J gene TRBJ1-6; 7 positions match TRBD1. V was pared by 6 bases and J by 1 base, with 3 bases of the junction left unmatched. The germline V gene has CDR1 MDHEN and CDR2 SYDVKM. This CDR3 region has 15 residues. The CDR3 region is CASSLQGSYNSPLHF. The DNA for the CDR3 is TGTGCCAGCAGCCTACAGGGGTCCTATAATTCACCCCTCCACTTT.

The chain couples TRBV28 to TRBJ1-2; D perhaps matches TRBD1 (6 bases). Germline CDR1 reads MDHEN; CDR2 reads SYDVKM. V was trimmed by 2 bases and J by 8 bases, leaving 9 bases between them. The CDR3 has 12 amino acids. The CDR3 spells CASSLPTGGYTF. The CDR3 DNA sequence: TGTGCCAGCAGTTTACCGACAGGAGGCTACACCTTC.

The chain has TRBV7-2 and TRBJ2-7, with D maybe TRBD1 (5 bases). The CDR3 has 15 residues. In germline, CDR1 is SGHTA, CDR2 FQGNSA. V was cut by 5 bases and J by 0 bases, with 14 bases left in between. CDR3 nucleotide sequence: TGTGCCAGCAGCCTCAGGGCGGTCGACTCCTACGAGCAGTACTTC. Its protein is CASSLRAVDSYEQYF.

This chain joins TRBV6-6 and TRBJ1-2; tentatively, D is TRBD1 (5 bases). V lost 6 bases to trimming and J lost 7 bases, with 27 bases between them. The CDR3 is made up of 17 amino acids. The V gene's germline CDR1 is MNHNY and CDR2 SVGAGI (reference sequence). In DNA, the CDR3 is TGTGCCAGCAGACGATCTGGGGGTGGTCGTCGGGTGGGTGGCTACACCTTC. Translated, it gives CASRRSGGGRRVGGYTF.

The DNA for the CDR3 is TGTGCCAGCAGGTATCCACAGGGAGCCACTGAAGCTTTCTTT. It specifies CASRYPQGATEAFF. V usage is TRBV28 and J usage is TRBJ1-1; weak D call: TRBD1 (6 bases). The CDR3 spans 14 residues. V lost 6 bases and J lost 4, with 15 bases in between. Germline V gene data show CDR1 as MDHEN and CDR2 as SYDVKM.

The chain recombines TRBV19 with TRBJ2-1; no definite D call. V was cut by 1 base and J by 2 bases, with 12 bases left in between. Germline values: CDR1 LNHDA, CDR2 SQIVND (reference sequence). The CDR3 is 16 amino acids. CDR3 loop: CASSIGSTPPYNEQFF. The CDR3 DNA sequence: TGTGCCAGTAGTATAGGTAGCACGCCACCCTACAATGAGCAGTTCTTC. The full variable domain, completed using reference TRBV19 and TRBJ2-1, is DGGITQSPKYLFRKEGQNVTLSCEQNLNHDAMYWYRQDPGQGLRLIYYSQIVNDFQKGDIAEGYSVSREKKESFPLTVTSAQKNPTAFYLCASSIGSTPPYNEQFFGPGTRLTVL.

This clone was seen once. J is TRBJ2-3 and V is TRBV6-5; possibly TRBD2 for D (5 bases). The V end lost 6 bases, the J end lost 4 bases, and 17 bases lay between the germline ends. Per germline, CDR1 MNHEY and CDR2 SVGAGI. The length of the CDR3 is 15 residues. This CDR3 reads CASSLSGGSPDTQYF. The CDR3 DNA follows: TGTGCCAGCAGCCTAAGTGGTGGGAGCCCAGATACGCAGTATTTT.

This sequence joins TRBV6-1 and TRBJ2-3, with TRBD2 matching 7 bases. The ends lost 3 bases at V and 7 bases at J; junction bases unmatched: 4. CDR1 is MNHNS and CDR2 is SASEGT in the germline V gene. The CDR3 extends over 13 amino acids. CDR3 bases: TGTGCCAGCAGTGATGGGGAGGGCTATACGCAGTATTTT. Its translation: CASSDGEGYTQYF.

The V gene is TRBV27, the J gene TRBJ2-7, with 7 bases matching TRBD1. Germline CDR1 MNHEY, CDR2 SMNVEV (reference sequence). Trimming at V came to 6 bases and at J to 0 bases, leaving 5 bases not matched to a gene. The CDR3 is 14 amino acids. CDR3 in amino acids: CASSPDRVSYEQYF. The CDR3 DNA reads TGTGCCAGCAGCCCCGACAGGGTCTCCTACGAGCAGTACTTC.

This chain links TRBV30 with TRBJ1-4; D ambiguous. The V end was cut by 1 base, the J end by 4 bases, with 4 bases between. This CDR3 is built from 12 residues. The germline CDR1 and CDR2 sequences are GTSNPN and SVGIG (reference sequence). The CDR3 nucleotides read TGTGCCTGGAGTGCCTTTAATGAAAAACTGTTTTTT. It is translated as CAWSAFNEKLFF.

This chain uses TRBV5-1 with TRBJ2-1; D is perhaps TRBD1 (6 bases). Trimming pared 4 bases from V and 8 bases from J, leaving 16 bases between. Germline loops: CDR1 SGHRS, CDR2 YFSETQ. The CDR3 is 14 residues long. Here the CDR3 reads CASSPPDSRDEQFF. The CDR3 bases are TGCGCCAGCAGCCCGCCGGACAGTCGCGATGAGCAGTTCTTC.